These 27 T cell receptor beta chains share one sample of origin, sequenced in a study of cytomegalovirus exposure and HLA in healthy donors. Clones were sequenced by immunoSEQ multiplex PCR, and TCRdb holds only the in-frame ones, with some missing. The sample yields approximately 190,000 clones, 75% to 85% seen once. Material for sequencing was PBMCs. All receptors derive from a woman in her twenties or thirties in good health and CMV-seropositive.

The chain combines TRBV2 with TRBJ2-7, with D possibly matching TRBD2 (6 bases). Germline V gene data show CDR1 as SNHLY and CDR2 as FYNNEI. This CDR3 has 14 residues. Trimming stripped 7 bases from V and 2 bases from J, with 15 bases between. The CDR3: CASTLTGSTYEQYF. The CDR3 DNA sequence: TGTGCCAGCACCTTAACCGGGAGCACCTACGAGCAGTACTTC.

The V and J genes are TRBV6-5 and TRBJ1-2; D is ambiguous. Germline CDR1 and CDR2: MNHEY and SVGAGI. The CDR3 extends over 13 amino acids. V was pared by 5 bases and J by 3 bases, with 10 bases between. The CDR3 DNA sequence: TGTGCCAGCAGTGTCGGGATCCACTATGGCTACACCTTC. Protein: CASSVGIHYGYTF.

This chain joins TRBV6-1 and TRBJ1-5; D not certain. V gave up 6 bases and J gave up 0 bases, with 9 bases separating them. The CDR3 extends over 14 amino acids. Germline values: CDR1 MNHNS, CDR2 SASEGT. CDR3 in amino acids: CASSRSGSNQPQHF. The CDR3 DNA reads TGTGCCAGCAGCCGCAGCGGTAGCAATCAGCCCCAGCATTTT.

J is TRBJ2-5 and V is TRBV12-5; D is uncertain. CDR3 length: 12 amino acids. The germline V and J ends were trimmed by 5 bases and 5 bases, with 9 bases remaining between them. Germline values: CDR1 LGHNT, CDR2 FRNRAP. This CDR3 is CASGPLYETQYF. Written as DNA, the CDR3 is TGTGCTAGTGGTCCGCTATACGAGACCCAGTACTTC.

CDR3: CASSSGQGLAYEQYF. In nucleotides, the CDR3 is TGTGCCAGTAGTTCGGGACAGGGGTTAGCCTACGAGCAGTACTTC. The gene calls are TRBV19 and TRBJ2-7; TRBD1 matches at 10 bases. In germline, CDR1 is LNHDA, CDR2 SQIVND (reference sequence). The CDR3 contains 15 residues. Unmatched junction bases numbered 6, after V lost 5 bases and J lost 2 bases.

V gene TRBV28 combines with J gene TRBJ1-2, with D perhaps TRBD1 (5 bases). Germline values: CDR1 MDHEN, CDR2 SYDVKM. Trimming took off 6 bases at V and 2 bases at J, with 13 bases between the two ends. The CDR3 has 14 amino acids. The CDR3: CASSRYRLNYGYTF. The DNA of the CDR3 is TGTGCCAGCAGCCGCTACAGGTTAAACTATGGCTACACCTTC.

This clone has just a few counts. The chain has TRBV5-6 and TRBJ2-7; TRBD1 matches at 7 bases. The germline CDR1 and CDR2 sequences are SGHDT and YYEEEE. J lost 4 bases, V lost 4 bases, and 5 bases had no gene match. This CDR3 comprises 13 residues. The chain's CDR3 is CASSPGTVYEQYF. The DNA for the CDR3 is TGTGCCAGCAGCCCCGGGACAGTGTACGAGCAGTACTTC.

This clone was seen more than once but under ten times. The chain uses TRBV4-2 and TRBJ1-1; no clear D gene. Per the germline V gene, CDR1 is LGHNA and CDR2 is YNFKEQ. V lost 0 bases, J lost 0 bases, and 8 bases lay in between. This CDR3 is built from 15 residues. CDR3 protein: CASSQERGMNTEAFF. The CDR3 bases are TGTGCCAGCAGCCAAGAACGAGGGATGAACACTGAAGCTTTCTTT.

The chain carries TRBV11-3 and TRBJ1-1; D not certain. CDR3 length: 13 amino acids. V gave up 1 base and J gave up 5 bases, with 8 bases separating them. Germline V lookup: CDR1 SGHNT, CDR2 YENEEA. The CDR3 loop is CASSLAGITEAFF. Written as DNA, the CDR3 is TGTGCCAGCAGCTTAGCGGGTATAACTGAAGCTTTCTTT.

V is TRBV2 and J is TRBJ1-5; D is undetermined. CDR3 length equals 12 residues. Trimming took off 8 bases at V and 9 bases at J, with 14 bases between the two ends. CDR1 is SNHLY and CDR2 is FYNNEI in the germline V gene. The CDR3 coding sequence is TGTGCCAGCGGCGGGCGGAACCGGCCCCAGCATTTT. This gives the protein CASGGRNRPQHF. Filled out from reference TRBV2 and TRBJ1-5, the complete variable domain reads EPEVTQTPSHQVTQMGQEVILRCVPISNHLYFYWYRQILGQKVEFLVSFYNNEISEKSEIFDDQFSVERPDGSNFTLKIRSTKLEDSAMYFCASGGRNRPQHFGDGTRLSIL.

This chain links TRBV28 with TRBJ1-2; D is possibly TRBD1 (6 bases). The CDR3 is made up of 14 amino acids. V was cut by 2 bases and J by 7 bases, with 14 bases left in between. Germline lookup yields CDR1 MDHEN and CDR2 SYDVKM. CDR3 sequence (DNA): TGTGCCAGCAGTTTAGGGGGGGCGCGTGGTGGCTACACCTTC. Translated, it gives CASSLGGARGGYTF.

The V and J genes are TRBV7-6 and TRBJ2-3, with D maybe TRBD1 (5 bases). The CDR3 contains 17 residues. Germline V gene data show CDR1 as SGHVS and CDR2 as FNYEAQ. Trimming pared 1 base from V and 4 bases from J, leaving 18 bases between. CDR3 amino acids: CASSLGGGRERADTQYF. The CDR3 bases are TGTGCCAGCAGCTTAGGGGGCGGACGCGAAAGGGCAGATACGCAGTATTTT.

The J gene is TRBJ2-2, the V gene TRBV7-6, with TRBD1 matching 9 bases. This CDR3 contains 15 residues. CDR1 SGHVS and CDR2 FNYEAQ come from the germline V gene. V dropped 3 bases and J dropped 5; count of bases not matched to a gene: 4. CDR3 bases: TGTGCCAGCAGCTTCGGGACAGGGTTGACCGGGGAGCTGTTTTTT. It encodes CASSFGTGLTGELFF.

V is TRBV28 and J is TRBJ2-3; 9 nucleotides align to TRBD2. Germline trimming cut 9 bases from V and 4 bases from J; bases unmatched to any gene: 8. Germline lookup yields CDR1 MDHEN and CDR2 SYDVKM. The CDR3 is made up of 14 amino acids. The CDR3: CASSRSGSADTQYF. The CDR3 nucleotides are TGTGCCAGTAGCCGTAGCGGGAGTGCAGATACGCAGTATTTT.

The CDR3 region is CASSRGGFGTNEKLFF. DNA of the CDR3: TGTGCCAGCAGCCGGGGGGGGTTTGGCACTAATGAAAAACTGTTTTTT. The chain is built from TRBV4-2 and TRBJ1-4, with a possible D match to TRBD1 (5 bases). V was pared by 4 bases and J by 2 bases, with 14 bases between. In germline, CDR1 is LGHNA, CDR2 YNFKEQ. The CDR3 has 16 amino acids.

The chain links TRBV25-1 to TRBJ2-3; D possibly corresponds to TRBD1 (5 bases). Germline V CDR1 and CDR2: MGHDK, SYGVNS. With 3 bases removed from V and 0 bases from J, the gap between germline ends came to 13 bases. The length of the CDR3 is 16 residues. CDR3 loop: CASSDVGHPSTDTQYF. The CDR3 DNA is TGTGCCAGCAGTGATGTAGGACATCCTAGCACAGATACGCAGTATTTT.

The genes are TRBV19 and TRBJ2-6; D gene unclear. Germline values: CDR1 LNHDA, CDR2 SQIVND (reference sequence). Trimming removed 7 bases at V and 0 bases at J, with 7 bases between. This CDR3 spans 14 amino acids. The CDR3 spells CASTRSSGANVLTF. The DNA for the CDR3 is TGTGCCAGTACTAGGAGCTCTGGGGCCAACGTCCTGACTTTC. The entire variable domain, with the rest obtained from reference TRBV19 and TRBJ2-6, is as follows: DGGITQSPKYLFRKEGQNVTLSCEQNLNHDAMYWYRQDPGQGLRLIYYSQIVNDFQKGDIAEGYSVSREKKESFPLTVTSAQKNPTAFYLCASTRSSGANVLTFGAGSRLTVL.

The chain employs TRBV27 and TRBJ1-1, with TRBD1 matching 7 bases. CDR1 is MNHEY, CDR2 SMNVEV, per germline (reference sequence). The CDR3 covers 15 residues. With V trimmed by 0 bases and J by 6 bases, 7 bases remained unmatched. CDR3 protein: CASSLSPGGFAEAFF. CDR3 bases: TGTGCCAGCAGTTTATCTCCAGGGGGTTTCGCTGAAGCTTTCTTT.

The chain is built from TRBV5-1 and TRBJ2-1, with TRBD2 matching 14 bases. The CDR3 spans 18 residues. The trim removed 3 bases at V and 8 bases at J, leaving 13 bases unmatched. Looked up from germline, CDR1 is SGHRS and CDR2 is YFSETQ. The CDR3 DNA sequence: TGCGCCAGCAGCTCGGGTTTTGGGACTAGCGGGAGATCGGATGAGCAGTTCTTC. It specifies CASSSGFGTSGRSDEQFF.

This clone was counted only a few times. The V call is TRBV6-1, the J call TRBJ1-3; D gene uncertain. The ends were cut back, 6 bases at V and 0 bases at J, with 3 bases in the middle. The germline CDR1 and CDR2 sequences are MNHNS and SASEGT. There are 12 residues in the CDR3. CDR3 loop: CASSYSGNTIYF. The DNA for the CDR3 is TGTGCCAGCAGCTACTCTGGAAACACCATATATTTT.

V gene TRBV27 combines with J gene TRBJ2-7; D gene unclear. The germline V gene encodes CDR1 MNHEY and CDR2 SMNVEV (reference sequence). This CDR3 comprises 16 residues. Trimming stripped 2 bases from V and 2 bases from J, with 16 bases between. The DNA of the CDR3 is TGTGCCAGCAGTTTAGCCTCCCCGATACCTACCTACGAGCAGTACTTC. Translation gives CASSLASPIPTYEQYF.

The rearrangement uses TRBV7-8 and TRBJ1-5; tentatively, D is TRBD1 (6 bases). CDR3 length: 15 amino acids. The germline V gene has CDR1 SGHVS and CDR2 FQNEAQ. V shed 5 bases and J shed 3 bases, with 14 bases lying between them. The CDR3 here is CASSTDSLFNQPQHF. The CDR3 region has the DNA TGTGCCAGCAGCACGGACAGCCTCTTCAATCAGCCCCAGCATTTT.

The rearrangement uses TRBV5-1 and TRBJ2-2, with 9 bases aligning to TRBD1. The CDR3 runs 15 residues. Germline trimming cut 0 bases from V and 5 bases from J; bases unmatched to any gene: 2. Per the germline V gene, CDR1 is SGHRS and CDR2 is YFSETQ. CDR3 bases: TGCGCCAGCAGCTTGGCACAGGGGGCAACCGGGGAGCTGTTTTTT. It encodes CASSLAQGATGELFF.

The genes are TRBV2 and TRBJ1-5; tentative D call: TRBD1 (6 bases). Germline CDR1 SNHLY, CDR2 FYNNEI. The CDR3 is 16 amino acids. Trimming left V 4 bases short and J 4 bases short, with 17 bases between. The CDR3 bases are TGTGCCAGCAGTGCCTGGGGGGCTAGCGGTAATCAGCCCCAGCATTTT. Its protein is CASSAWGASGNQPQHF.

This clone was counted between two and nine times. The gene calls are TRBV27 and TRBJ2-7, with 7 bases fitting TRBD1. Germline-derived CDR1 and CDR2 are MNHEY and SMNVEV (reference sequence). The CDR3 runs 12 residues. V shed 7 bases and J 6 bases; nucleotides not matched to a gene: 6. CDR3 region: CASNTGVGEQYF. The DNA for the CDR3 is TGTGCCAGCAACACAGGGGTCGGCGAGCAGTACTTC.

The rearrangement uses TRBV5-6 and TRBJ1-2, with no clear D. Germline lookup yields CDR1 SGHDT and CDR2 YYEEEE. With 0 bases removed from V and 3 bases from J, the gap between germline ends came to 9 bases. The CDR3 is 14 residues long. The CDR3 DNA reads TGTGCCAGCAGCTTGGGTGACTTGTACTATGGCTACACCTTC. Translation gives CASSLGDLYYGYTF. Variable domain in full (rest from reference TRBV5-6 and TRBJ1-2): DAGVTQSPTHLIKTRGQQVTLRCSPKSGHDTVSWYQQALGQGPQFIFQYYEEEERQRGNFPDRFSGHQFPNYSSELNVNALLLGDSALYLCASSLGDLYYGYTFGSGTRLTVV.

The chain's CDR3 is CSVDLSAGGEQFF. The CDR3, as DNA: TGCAGCGTTGATTTAAGCGCTGGGGGCGAGCAGTTCTTC. The V gene is TRBV29-1, the J gene TRBJ2-1, with D perhaps matching TRBD1 (6 bases). The CDR3 covers 13 residues. V gave up 3 bases and J gave up 10 bases, with 16 bases separating them. CDR1 is SQVTM, CDR2 ANQGSEA, per germline.